Shown below are 30 T cell receptor beta chains from a single sample sequenced in a study of blood T cell repertoires in COVID-19. The data were produced by immunoSEQ multiplex PCR, yet TCRdb's version contains in-frame clones alone and is incomplete. The profile covers about 210,000 clones, with 84% appearing a single time and approximately 8.1% taken by the ten largest. The sequenced sample consisted of peripheral blood. The receptors originated from a woman in her forties or fifties with active or convalescent COVID-19.

The chain is built from TRBV4-1 and TRBJ2-1; D possibly corresponds to TRBD1 (6 bases). This CDR3 has 17 residues. Germline V gives CDR1 MGHRA, CDR2 YSYEKL. V lost 0 bases, J lost 5 bases, and 17 bases lay in between. Written as DNA, the CDR3 is TGCGCCAGCAGCCAAGAAAGGAGTGACAGGTCGAACAATGAGCAGTTCTTC. Its protein is CASSQERSDRSNNEQFF.

The chain is built from TRBV6-5 and TRBJ2-1; 9 bases map to TRBD1. CDR1 and CDR2 (germline): MNHEY, SVGAGI. This CDR3 region has 15 residues. Trimming cost V 6 bases and J 6 bases; bases outside gene matches: 9. CDR3 sequence (DNA): TGTGCCAGCAGACTTTTTCGGGACAGGGTCAATGAGCAGTTCTTC. Amino acids: CASRLFRDRVNEQFF.

The J gene is TRBJ1-1, the V gene TRBV6-5; D unresolved. V lost 7 bases to trimming and J lost 0 bases, with 12 bases between them. Germline values: CDR1 MNHEY, CDR2 SVGAGI. The CDR3 loop spans 14 amino acids. CDR3 sequence: CASTLSTVNTEAFF. DNA for the CDR3: TGTGCCAGCACCCTATCAACAGTGAACACTGAAGCTTTCTTT.

The V gene is TRBV5-6, the J gene TRBJ2-7; D might be TRBD1 (6 bases). V was trimmed by 0 bases and J by 6 bases, leaving 19 bases between them. The CDR3 is made up of 16 amino acids. Germline-derived CDR1 and CDR2 are SGHDT and YYEEEE. The CDR3 bases are TGTGCCAGCAGCTTGGGGGGTACAGGGCTACGGGGCGAGCAGTACTTC. It specifies CASSLGGTGLRGEQYF.

The V gene is TRBV5-4, the J gene TRBJ2-5; perhaps TRBD1 as D (5 bases). Trimming took 2 bases from V and 4 from J, leaving 9 bases between them. The CDR3 length is 13 residues. Germline-derived CDR1 and CDR2 are SGHNT and YYREEE (reference sequence). The CDR3 DNA follows: TGTGCCAGCAGCTTTAACAGGAGAGAGACCCAGTACTTC. It yields the protein CASSFNRRETQYF.

The chain combines TRBV3-1 (or the pseudogene TRBV3-2) with TRBJ2-1; 8 bases agree with TRBD2. The V segment lost 4 bases and the J segment 3 bases; nucleotides outside the gene matches: 8. This CDR3 spans 16 amino acids. Germline CDR1 LGHDT, CDR2 YNNKEL (reference sequence). CDR3 protein: CASSPWTSNNYNEQFF. CDR3 coding DNA: TGTGCCAGCAGCCCCTGGACTAGCAACAACTACAATGAGCAGTTCTTC.

A single count supports this clone. The chain carries TRBV5-6 and TRBJ2-7, with D possibly matching TRBD2 (5 bases). The germline V gene has CDR1 SGHDT and CDR2 YYEEEE. The CDR3 is 14 amino acids. Between the trimmed V and J ends, which lost 4 bases and 3 bases, there was a span of 14 bases. CDR3 residues: CASSPRGIYYEQYF. The CDR3 region has the DNA TGTGCCAGCAGCCCGAGAGGGATTTACTACGAGCAGTACTTC.

This chain uses TRBV5-6 with TRBJ1-2, with unresolved D. Germline-derived CDR1 and CDR2 are SGHDT and YYEEEE. V was clipped by 2 bases and J by 6 bases, with 8 bases between them. This CDR3 comprises 12 residues. The DNA of the CDR3 is TGTGCCAGCAGCTTCAGAGGAAATGGCTACACCTTC. Encoded protein: CASSFRGNGYTF.

V usage is TRBV5-6 and J usage is TRBJ2-7; D is possibly TRBD2 (6 bases). The length of the CDR3 is 14 residues. Trimming stripped 1 base from V and 6 bases from J, with 14 bases between. In germline, CDR1 is SGHDT, CDR2 YYEEEE. Here the CDR3 reads CASSLLKGTSEQYF. The CDR3 DNA is TGTGCCAGCAGCTTGCTTAAGGGGACTTCCGAGCAGTACTTC.

The rearrangement links TRBV5-1 to TRBJ1-4; D is unresolved. Germline CDR1 is SGHRS and CDR2 is YFSETQ. The length of the CDR3 is 17 residues. V gave up 0 bases and J gave up 0 bases, with 12 bases separating them. The CDR3 sequence: CASSLGGAGATNEKLFF. Written as DNA, the CDR3 is TGCGCCAGCAGCTTGGGTGGAGCGGGCGCAACTAATGAAAAACTGTTTTTT.

The rearrangement links TRBV21-1 to TRBJ2-1; the table gives TRBD2 as D, unverified against the DNA. TRBV21-1 is tagged as a pseudogene. The CDR3 is made up of 23 amino acids. The CDR3: CASSLGLAGGKSMVPRSLSEQFF. The CDR3 bases are TGTGCCAGCAGCCTCGGACTAGCGGGAGGGAAATCCATGGTGCCACGGTCGCTTAGTGAGCAGTTCTTC.

The CDR3 is CASSLGGQGETQYF. The CDR3 nucleotides are TGTGCCAGCAGCTTGGGGGGGCAAGGGGAGACCCAGTACTTC. This chain joins TRBV5-4 and TRBJ2-5, with D maybe TRBD1 (6 bases). The CDR3 spans 14 residues. V lost 0 bases, J lost 5 bases, and 11 bases lay in between. Germline V gene lookup returns CDR1 SGHNT and CDR2 YYREEE (reference sequence).

The V call is TRBV19, the J call TRBJ2-3, with TRBD2 matching 8 bases. The CDR3 covers 18 residues. CDR1 and CDR2 from the germline V gene are LNHDA and SQIVND (reference sequence). The V segment lost 4 bases and the J segment 0 bases; nucleotides outside the gene matches: 12. This CDR3 is CASSRDTRTSSSTDTQYF. CDR3 DNA: TGTGCCAGTAGTAGGGACACCAGGACTAGCAGTAGCACAGATACGCAGTATTTT.

This sequence joins TRBV24-1 and TRBJ1-3; D is uncertain. The germline V gene encodes CDR1 KGHDR and CDR2 SFDVKD. The CDR3 loop spans 16 amino acids. Trimming took 7 bases from V and 8 from J, leaving 23 bases between them. As DNA, the CDR3 is TGTGCCACCAGAGTACCGAGTGGGAAGGGAGTACACACCATATATTTT. It translates to CATRVPSGKGVHTIYF.

The chain carries TRBV12-3 or TRBV12-4 and TRBJ1-3, with a possible D match to TRBD1 (5 bases). The V end was cut by 6 bases, the J end by 4 bases, with 7 bases between. The CDR3 is 12 amino acids. The CDR3 nucleotides read TGTGCCAGCAGCCGGACAGGAAACACCATATATTTT. It codes for CASSRTGNTIYF.

The chain combines TRBV13 with TRBJ1-2; D call uncertain. The CDR3 has 16 amino acids. The V end was cut by 4 bases, the J end by 8 bases, with 23 bases between. From germline, CDR1 is PRHDT and CDR2 FYEKMQ (reference sequence). The CDR3, as DNA: TGTGCCAGCAGCTACGGCAGCCGCCCTTTTTCCGGGGGCTACACCTTC. Translated, it gives CASSYGSRPFSGGYTF.

The CDR3 coding sequence is TGTGCCAGCTCACCCTCCTACACCGGGGAGCTGTTTTTT. It specifies CASSPSYTGELFF. This chain joins TRBV18 and TRBJ2-2; D call uncertain. Deletions cut 3 bases from V and 3 bases from J, with 5 bases between. The germline CDR1 and CDR2 sequences are KGHSH and LQKENI. The CDR3 has 13 residues.

The chain employs TRBV12-2 and TRBJ2-1; TRBD2, the table's D call, was not compared with the DNA. TRBV12-2 is listed as a pseudogene. The CDR3 runs to 23 residues. The CDR3 loop reads CASRLALGSPGLSERSPLNEQFF. The CDR3 bases are TGTGCAAGTCGCTTAGCGCTAGGATCCCCGGGACTTTCCGAAAGATCCCCCCTGAATGAGCAGTTCTTC.

This CDR3 reads CASNGDSIGNTIYF. The DNA of the CDR3 is TGTGCCAGCAATGGGGACAGTATAGGAAACACCATATATTTT. The V gene is TRBV2, the J gene TRBJ1-3; 7 bases fit TRBD1. This CDR3 is built from 14 residues. Unmatched junction bases numbered 7, after V lost 7 bases and J lost 4 bases. CDR1 is SNHLY, CDR2 FYNNEI, per germline.

The chain couples TRBV3-1 (or the pseudogene TRBV3-2) to TRBJ2-5, with D maybe TRBD2 (7 bases). V was trimmed by 4 bases and J by 0 bases, leaving 15 bases between them. This CDR3 is 16 amino acids long. Germline lookup yields CDR1 LGHDT and CDR2 YNNKEL (reference sequence). For the CDR3, the DNA is TGTGCCAGCAGCCGGCGGACTAGGGGGAACCAAGAGACCCAGTACTTC. This translates into CASSRRTRGNQETQYF.

The chain uses TRBV5-1 and TRBJ2-5, with 12 bases fitting TRBD2. This CDR3 is 15 amino acids long. V was clipped by 2 bases and J by 5 bases; unmatched bases: 4. Per germline, CDR1 SGHRS and CDR2 YFSETQ. The CDR3 DNA follows: TGCGCCAGCAGCTTCTCCCTAGCGGGGGGGGAGACCCAGTACTTC. Protein: CASSFSLAGGETQYF.

This rearrangement joins TRBV28 to TRBJ1-1, with 8 bases fitting TRBD1. Germline loops: CDR1 MDHEN, CDR2 SYDVKM. This CDR3 region has 13 residues. V gave up 7 bases and J gave up 4 bases; unmatched junction bases: 5. In nucleotides, the CDR3 is TGTGCCAGCATCGGACAGGGATTCACTGAAGCTTTCTTT. It specifies CASIGQGFTEAFF.

This chain connects TRBV5-1 to TRBJ2-1, with 10 bases matching TRBD1. V trimming: 3 bases; J trimming: 3 bases; junction bases outside the gene matches: 6. The CDR3 loop spans 16 amino acids. Germline V gene data show CDR1 as SGHRS and CDR2 as YFSETQ. CDR3 region: CASSSGGTGDYNEQFF. In DNA form, the CDR3 reads TGCGCCAGCAGCTCGGGAGGGACAGGGGACTACAATGAGCAGTTCTTC. The entire variable domain, with the rest obtained from reference TRBV5-1 and TRBJ2-1, is as follows: KAGVTQTPRYLIKTRGQQVTLSCSPISGHRSVSWYQQTPGQGLQFLFEYFSETQRNKGNFPGRFSGRQFSNSRSEMNVSTLELGDSALYLCASSSGGTGDYNEQFFGPGTRLTVL.

A note on this clone: The same CDR3 can be traced to other DNA sequences in this sample. The V gene is TRBV28, the J gene TRBJ1-1; TRBD1 is a possible D gene (5 bases). The CDR3 length is 13 residues. Germline loops: CDR1 MDHEN, CDR2 SYDVKM. V shed 2 bases and J shed 5 bases, with 9 bases lying between them. The CDR3 bases are TGTGCCAGCAGTTTACAGGGCCGTACTGAAGCTTTCTTT. This sequence encodes CASSLQGRTEAFF.

This clone appeared a few times. As DNA, the CDR3 is TGTGCCAGCAACCTAGGGACAGGTTACACCGGGGAGCTGTTTTTT. It encodes CASNLGTGYTGELFF. The V gene is TRBV27, the J gene TRBJ2-2; TRBD1 matches at 8 bases. This CDR3 has 15 residues. The V gene's germline CDR1 is MNHEY and CDR2 SMNVEV (reference sequence). Trimming took 7 bases from V and 3 from J; bases not matched to a gene: 7.

The chain combines TRBV29-1 with TRBJ1-3; D remains unclear. CDR3 length: 13 amino acids. Trimming cost V 4 bases and J 2 bases, with 9 bases left between them. Germline CDR1 SQVTM, CDR2 ANQGSEA. The CDR3, as DNA: TGCAGCGTTGCGGGGAGGCCTGGAAACACCATATATTTT. Translating it yields CSVAGRPGNTIYF.

The gene calls are TRBV28 and TRBJ2-7; the match to TRBD1 covers 9 bases. Germline V gene data show CDR1 as MDHEN and CDR2 as SYDVKM. V shed 5 bases and J 1 base; nucleotides not matched to a gene: 3. The CDR3 is made up of 14 amino acids. This CDR3 is CASSGGQGSYEQYV. In DNA, the CDR3 is TGTGCCAGCAGTGGTGGACAGGGGTCCTACGAGCAGTACGTC.

The V call is TRBV12-2, the J call TRBJ2-7; the table calls TRBD2, which could not be checked here. TRBV12-2 is a listed pseudogene. The CDR3 extends over 12 amino acids. The CDR3 region is CASRLARYEQYV. CDR3 in DNA: TGTGCAAGTCGCTTAGCGAGGTACGAGCAGTACGTC.

The chain carries TRBV19 and TRBJ1-4; D might be TRBD1 (5 bases). In germline, CDR1 is LNHDA, CDR2 SQIVND (reference sequence). V gave up 6 bases and J gave up 8 bases, with 13 bases separating them. The CDR3 extends over 13 amino acids. The CDR3 DNA is TGTGCCAGTAGCACGGGACGGGGGGAAAAACTGTTTTTT. Translated, it gives CASSTGRGEKLFF. The full variable domain, completed using reference TRBV19 and TRBJ1-4, is DGGITQSPKYLFRKEGQNVTLSCEQNLNHDAMYWYRQDPGQGLRLIYYSQIVNDFQKGDIAEGYSVSREKKESFPLTVTSAQKNPTAFYLCASSTGRGEKLFFGSGTQLSVL.

Worth noting for this clone: Only one base separates this from a far larger clonotype, so it likely reflects a read error. This rearrangement joins TRBV21-1 to TRBJ2-1; the DNA was not used to check the table's D call, TRBD1. TRBV21-1 is a pseudogene. CDR3 length: 15 amino acids. In nucleotides, the CDR3 is TGTGCCAGCAGCATAGGGCAGGGGGCCCAGGCTGAGCAGTTCTTC. Translated, it gives CASSIGQGAQAEQFF.